This T cell receptor (beta chain) is drawn from a study of regulatory T cells in long-lasting Graves disease. Overall study context: Treatment with antithyroid drugs for over 5 years, together with positive TSH receptor antibodies, meant persistent Graves' disease. General study points: Persistent patients shared more public clonotypes (approximately 2,700) than newly diagnosed patients (over 900). Favored gene segments in persistent disease were TRBV28, TRBJ1-2 and TRBJ2-5.

This clonotype has just a few counts. Its cognate antigen is unknown. Time point indicated: persistent/refractory GD, antithyroid drugs over 5 years with positive TRAb. PBMCs provided the RNA from which the TCR library was made. For TCR beta, libraries came from iRepertoire HTBI primers and Arm-PCR of CDR3 regions. Authors' methods: Spanning all samples, the identified segments comprised 60 to 70 TRBV and around 15 TRBJ. TCRdb analysed the multiplex PCR reads with MiXCR anew, one entry per CDR3 protein. TCRdb, not the original authors, processed these V and J calls. The sample records over 350,000 distinct CDR3 sequences, roughly 20% being singletons. V lost 3 bases to trimming and J lost 4 bases, with 12 bases between them. CDR1 is DFQATT and CDR2 is SNEGSKA in the germline V gene (reference sequence). The CDR3 loop spans 14 amino acids.

Material: peripheral blood mononuclear cells (PBMCs), obtained when the disease was refractory, from a patient treated with antithyroid drugs. The chain has TRBV20-1 and TRBJ2-2, with D possibly TRBD2 on 5 matching bases. The sequence was collected from a female donor with Graves disease. CDR3 sequence reads: CSASTSGPTGELFF. CDR3 nucleotide sequence: TGCAGTGCTAGCACCAGCGGACCCACCGGGGAGCTGTTTTTT.